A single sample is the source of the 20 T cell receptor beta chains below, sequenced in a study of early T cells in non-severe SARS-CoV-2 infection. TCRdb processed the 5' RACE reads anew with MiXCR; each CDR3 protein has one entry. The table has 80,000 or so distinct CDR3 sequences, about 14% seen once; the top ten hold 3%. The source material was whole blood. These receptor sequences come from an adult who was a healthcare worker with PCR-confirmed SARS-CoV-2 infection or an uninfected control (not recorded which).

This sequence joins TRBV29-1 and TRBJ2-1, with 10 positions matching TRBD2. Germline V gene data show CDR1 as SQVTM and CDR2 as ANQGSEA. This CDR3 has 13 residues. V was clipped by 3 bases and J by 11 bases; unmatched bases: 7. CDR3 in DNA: TGCAGCGTTGATCTAGCGGGAGTAACGAAGCAGTTCTTC. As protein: CSVDLAGVTKQFF.

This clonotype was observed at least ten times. In DNA form, the CDR3 reads TGTGCCAGCAGTTTTGCGGGGGGAAACACCGGGGAGCTGTTTTTT. Its translation: CASSFAGGNTGELFF. The rearrangement uses TRBV27 and TRBJ2-2; 8 bases are a match to TRBD2. The V gene end was trimmed by 3 bases and the J gene end by 2 bases; junction bases not matched to a gene: 2. This CDR3 comprises 15 residues. Per the germline V gene, CDR1 is MNHEY and CDR2 is SMNVEV (reference sequence).

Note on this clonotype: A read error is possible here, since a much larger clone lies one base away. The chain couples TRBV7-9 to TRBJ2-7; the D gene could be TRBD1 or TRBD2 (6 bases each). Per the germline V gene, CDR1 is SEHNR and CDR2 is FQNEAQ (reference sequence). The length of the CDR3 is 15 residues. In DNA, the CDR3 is TGTGCCAGCAGCGCGCCGGGGGCGTCCACCTACGAGGAGTACTTC. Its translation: CASSAPGASTYEEYF.

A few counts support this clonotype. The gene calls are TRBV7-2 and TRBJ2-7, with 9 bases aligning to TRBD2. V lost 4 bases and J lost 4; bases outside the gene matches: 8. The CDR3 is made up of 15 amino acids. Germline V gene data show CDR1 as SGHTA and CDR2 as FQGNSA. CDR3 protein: CASSWHSSGEYEQYF. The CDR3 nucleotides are TGTGCCAGCAGCTGGCACTCTAGCGGGGAGTACGAGCAGTACTTC.

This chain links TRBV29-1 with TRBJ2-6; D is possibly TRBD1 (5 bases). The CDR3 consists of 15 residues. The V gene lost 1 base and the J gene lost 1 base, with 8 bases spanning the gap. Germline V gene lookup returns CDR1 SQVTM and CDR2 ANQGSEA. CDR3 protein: CSVEGSGSGANVLTF. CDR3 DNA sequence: TGCAGCGTTGAAGGTTCAGGGTCTGGGGCCAACGTCCTGACTTTC.

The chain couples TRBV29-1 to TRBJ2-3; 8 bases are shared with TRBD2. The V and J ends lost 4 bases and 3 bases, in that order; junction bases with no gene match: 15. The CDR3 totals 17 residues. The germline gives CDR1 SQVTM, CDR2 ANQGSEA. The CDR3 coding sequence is TGCAGCGTTGTGGGGGGAGCGGGAGATGTACAGACAGATACGCAGTATTTT. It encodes CSVVGGAGDVQTDTQYF.

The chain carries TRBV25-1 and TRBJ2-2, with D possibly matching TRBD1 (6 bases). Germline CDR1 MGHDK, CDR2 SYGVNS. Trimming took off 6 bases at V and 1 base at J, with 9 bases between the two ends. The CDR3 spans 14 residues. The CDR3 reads CASRGTLNTGELFF. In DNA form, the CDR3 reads TGTGCCAGCAGGGGGACATTGAACACCGGGGAGCTGTTTTTT. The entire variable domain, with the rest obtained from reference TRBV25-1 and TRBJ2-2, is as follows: EADIYQTPRYLVIGTGKKITLECSQTMGHDKMYWYQQDPGMELHLIHYSYGVNSTEKGDLSSESTVSRIRTEHFPLTLESARPSHTSQYLCASRGTLNTGELFFGEGSRLTVL.

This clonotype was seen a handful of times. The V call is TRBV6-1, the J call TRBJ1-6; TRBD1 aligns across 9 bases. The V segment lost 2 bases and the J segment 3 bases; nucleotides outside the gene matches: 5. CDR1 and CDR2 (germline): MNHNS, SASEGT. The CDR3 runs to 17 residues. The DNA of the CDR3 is TGTGCCAGCAGTGAATTCGGGGGACAGGGCTATAATTCACCCCTCCACTTT. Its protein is CASSEFGGQGYNSPLHF.

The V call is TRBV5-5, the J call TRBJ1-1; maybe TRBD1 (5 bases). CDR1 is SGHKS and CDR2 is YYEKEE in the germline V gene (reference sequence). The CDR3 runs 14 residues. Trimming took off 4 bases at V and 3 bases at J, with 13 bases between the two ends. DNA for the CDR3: TGTGCCAGCAGCGGGGACTTTGAATACACTGAAGCTTTCTTT. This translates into CASSGDFEYTEAFF.

CDR3 sequence reads: CASSERQGGYTF. The CDR3 nucleotides read TGTGCCAGCAGTGAACGCCAAGGAGGCTACACCTTC. V is TRBV2 and J is TRBJ1-2; D remains unclear. With 2 bases removed from V and 8 bases from J, the gap between germline ends came to 9 bases. The CDR3 is made up of 12 amino acids. Per germline, CDR1 SNHLY and CDR2 FYNNEI.

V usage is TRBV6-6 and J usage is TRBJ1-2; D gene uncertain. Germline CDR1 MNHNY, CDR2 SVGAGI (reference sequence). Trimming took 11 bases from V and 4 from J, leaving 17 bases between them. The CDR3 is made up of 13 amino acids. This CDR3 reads CALGGVGSYGYTF. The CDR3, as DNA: TGTGCCCTCGGAGGAGTGGGTAGCTATGGCTACACCTTC.

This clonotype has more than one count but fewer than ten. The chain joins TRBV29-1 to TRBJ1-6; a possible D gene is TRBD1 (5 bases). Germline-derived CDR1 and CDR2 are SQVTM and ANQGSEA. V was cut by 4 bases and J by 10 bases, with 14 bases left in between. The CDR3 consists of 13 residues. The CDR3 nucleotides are TGCAGCGTTGTAACGGGGGATGGGTCACCCCTCCACTTT. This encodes CSVVTGDGSPLHF.

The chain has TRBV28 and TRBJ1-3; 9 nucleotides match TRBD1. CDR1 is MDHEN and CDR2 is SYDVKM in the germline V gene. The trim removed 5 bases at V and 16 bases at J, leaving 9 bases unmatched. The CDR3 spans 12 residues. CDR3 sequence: CASSTLGTGWYF. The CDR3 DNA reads TGTGCCAGCAGTACTTTAGGGACAGGGTGGTATTTT. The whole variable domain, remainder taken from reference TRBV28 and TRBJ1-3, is DVKVTQSSRYLVKRTGEKVFLECVQDMDHENMFWYRQDPGLGLRLIYFSYDVKMKEKGDIPEGYSVSREKKERFSLILESASTNQTSMYLCASSTLGTGWYFGEGSWLTVV.

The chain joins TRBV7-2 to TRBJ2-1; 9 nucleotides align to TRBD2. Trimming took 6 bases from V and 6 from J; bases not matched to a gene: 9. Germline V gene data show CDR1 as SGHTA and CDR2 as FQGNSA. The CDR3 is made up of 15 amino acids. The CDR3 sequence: CASRPGLAEGNEQFF. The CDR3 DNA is TGTGCCAGCAGACCGGGACTAGCAGAAGGCAATGAGCAGTTCTTC.

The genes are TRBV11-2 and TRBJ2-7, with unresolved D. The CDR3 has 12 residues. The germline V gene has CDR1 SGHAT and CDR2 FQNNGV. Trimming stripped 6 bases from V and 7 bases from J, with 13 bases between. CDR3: CASRGTFMEQYF. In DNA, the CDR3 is TGTGCCAGCAGGGGAACCTTCATGGAGCAGTACTTC.

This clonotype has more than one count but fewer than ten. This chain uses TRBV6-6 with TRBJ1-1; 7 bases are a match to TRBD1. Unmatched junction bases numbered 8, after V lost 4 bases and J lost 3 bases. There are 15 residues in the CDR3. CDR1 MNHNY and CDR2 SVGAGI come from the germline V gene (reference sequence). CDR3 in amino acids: CASSSADRDDTEAFF. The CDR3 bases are TGTGCCAGCAGTTCCGCCGACAGGGATGACACTGAAGCTTTCTTT.

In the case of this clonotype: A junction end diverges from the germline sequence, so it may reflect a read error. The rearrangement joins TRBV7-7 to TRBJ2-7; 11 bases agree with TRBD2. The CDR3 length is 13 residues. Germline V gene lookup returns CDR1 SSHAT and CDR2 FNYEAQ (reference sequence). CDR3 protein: CASSFLAGGEQYF. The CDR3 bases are TGTGCTAGCAGCTTCCTAGCGGGGGGCGAGCAGTACTTC.

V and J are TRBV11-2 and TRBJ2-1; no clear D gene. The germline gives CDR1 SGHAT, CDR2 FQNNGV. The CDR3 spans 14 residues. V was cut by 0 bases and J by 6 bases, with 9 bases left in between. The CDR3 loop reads CASSLDRFPNEQFF. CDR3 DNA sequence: TGTGCCAGCAGCTTAGATAGGTTCCCCAATGAGCAGTTCTTC.

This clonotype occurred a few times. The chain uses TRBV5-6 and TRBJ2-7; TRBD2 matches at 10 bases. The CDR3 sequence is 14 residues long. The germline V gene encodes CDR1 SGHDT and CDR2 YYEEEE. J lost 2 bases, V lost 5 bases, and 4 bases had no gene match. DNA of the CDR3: TGTGCCAGCAGGCGGCTAGCGGGAGCCTACGAGCAGTACTTC. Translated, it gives CASRRLAGAYEQYF. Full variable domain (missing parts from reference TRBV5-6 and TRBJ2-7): DAGVTQSPTHLIKTRGQQVTLRCSPKSGHDTVSWYQQALGQGPQFIFQYYEEEERQRGNFPDRFSGHQFPNYSSELNVNALLLGDSALYLCASRRLAGAYEQYFGPGTRLTVT.

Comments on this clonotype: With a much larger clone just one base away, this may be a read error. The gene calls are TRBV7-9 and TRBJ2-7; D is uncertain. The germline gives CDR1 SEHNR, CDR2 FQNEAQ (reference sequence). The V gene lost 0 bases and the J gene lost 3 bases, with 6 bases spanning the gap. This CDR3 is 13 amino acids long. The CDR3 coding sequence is TGTGCCAGCAGCTTAGCGCAGGACTACGAGCAGTACTTC. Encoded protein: CASSLAQDYEQYF.